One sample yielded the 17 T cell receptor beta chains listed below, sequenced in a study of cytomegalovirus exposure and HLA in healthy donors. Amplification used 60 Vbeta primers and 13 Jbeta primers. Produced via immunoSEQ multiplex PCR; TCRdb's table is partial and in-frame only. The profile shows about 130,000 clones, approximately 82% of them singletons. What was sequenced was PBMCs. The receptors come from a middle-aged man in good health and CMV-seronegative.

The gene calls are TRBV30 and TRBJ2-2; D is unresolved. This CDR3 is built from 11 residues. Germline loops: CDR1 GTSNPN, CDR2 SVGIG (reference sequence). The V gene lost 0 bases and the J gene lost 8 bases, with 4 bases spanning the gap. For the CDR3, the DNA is TGTGCCTGGAGTGTACTGGGGGAGCTGTTTTTT. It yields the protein CAWSVLGELFF. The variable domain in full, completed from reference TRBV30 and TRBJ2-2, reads SQTIHQWPATLVQPVGSPLSLECTVEGTSNPNLYWYRQAAGRGLQLLFYSVGIGQISSEVPQNLSASRPQDRQFILSSKKLLLSDSGFYLCAWSVLGELFFGEGSRLTVL.

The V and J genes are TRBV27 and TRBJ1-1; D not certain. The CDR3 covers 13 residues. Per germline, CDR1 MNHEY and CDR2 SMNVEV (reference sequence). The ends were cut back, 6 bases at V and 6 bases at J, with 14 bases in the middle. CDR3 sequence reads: CASSSGLGAEAFF. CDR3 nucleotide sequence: TGTGCCAGCAGCTCCGGACTGGGCGCTGAAGCTTTCTTT.

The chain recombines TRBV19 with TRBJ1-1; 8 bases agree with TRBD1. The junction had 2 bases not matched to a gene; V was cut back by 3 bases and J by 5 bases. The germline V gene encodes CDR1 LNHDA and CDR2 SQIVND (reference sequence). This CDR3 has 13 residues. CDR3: CASSMDRVTEAFF. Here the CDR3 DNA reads TGTGCCAGTAGTATGGACAGGGTGACTGAAGCTTTCTTT. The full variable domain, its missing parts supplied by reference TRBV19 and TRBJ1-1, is DGGITQSPKYLFRKEGQNVTLSCEQNLNHDAMYWYRQDPGQGLRLIYYSQIVNDFQKGDIAEGYSVSREKKESFPLTVTSAQKNPTAFYLCASSMDRVTEAFFGQGTRLTVV.

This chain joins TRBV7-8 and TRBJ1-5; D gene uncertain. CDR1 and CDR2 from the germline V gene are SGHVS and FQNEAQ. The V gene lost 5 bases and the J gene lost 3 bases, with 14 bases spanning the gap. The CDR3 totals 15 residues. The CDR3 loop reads CASSPRRDFNQPQHF. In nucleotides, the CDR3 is TGTGCCAGCAGCCCCCGGAGGGATTTCAATCAGCCCCAGCATTTT.

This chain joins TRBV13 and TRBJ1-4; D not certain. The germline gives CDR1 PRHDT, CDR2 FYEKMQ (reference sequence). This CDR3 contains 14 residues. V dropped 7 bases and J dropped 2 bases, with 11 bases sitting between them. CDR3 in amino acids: CASTESGTNEKLFF. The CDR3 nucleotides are TGTGCCAGCACGGAGAGTGGGACTAATGAAAAACTGTTTTTT.

The CDR3 is CASTLGGSYGYTF. CDR3 bases: TGTGCCAGCACCCTGGGGGGAAGCTATGGCTACACCTTC. The chain recombines TRBV2 with TRBJ1-2; D may be TRBD1 (5 bases). Germline values: CDR1 SNHLY, CDR2 FYNNEI. V was pared by 7 bases and J by 4 bases, with 13 bases between. This CDR3 contains 13 residues.

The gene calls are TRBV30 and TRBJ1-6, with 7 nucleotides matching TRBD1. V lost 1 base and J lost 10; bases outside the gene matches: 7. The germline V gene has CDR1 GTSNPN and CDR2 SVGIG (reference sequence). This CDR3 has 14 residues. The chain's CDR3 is CAWSETGTRSPLHF. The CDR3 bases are TGTGCCTGGAGTGAGACAGGGACGCGGTCACCCCTCCACTTT.

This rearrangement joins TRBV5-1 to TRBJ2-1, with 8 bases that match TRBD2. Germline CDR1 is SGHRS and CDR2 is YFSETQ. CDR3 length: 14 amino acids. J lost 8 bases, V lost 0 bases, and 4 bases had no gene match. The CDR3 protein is CASSLDLSGDEQFF. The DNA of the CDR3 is TGCGCCAGCAGCTTGGATCTTAGCGGGGATGAGCAGTTCTTC. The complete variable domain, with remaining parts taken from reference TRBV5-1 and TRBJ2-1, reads KAGVTQTPRYLIKTRGQQVTLSCSPISGHRSVSWYQQTPGQGLQFLFEYFSETQRNKGNFPGRFSGRQFSNSRSEMNVSTLELGDSALYLCASSLDLSGDEQFFGPGTRLTVL.

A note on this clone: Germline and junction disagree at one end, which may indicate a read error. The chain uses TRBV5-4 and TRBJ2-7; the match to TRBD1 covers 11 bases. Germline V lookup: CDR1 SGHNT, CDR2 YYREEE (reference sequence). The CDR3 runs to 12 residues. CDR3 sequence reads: CASGPDRDRGIF. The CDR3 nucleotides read TGTGCCAGCGGTCCCGACCGGGACAGGGGGATTTTC.

Written as DNA, the CDR3 is TGTGCCAGCAGCTTGATGGGGGACAGGGGCTACAATGAGCAGTTCTTC. Translating gives CASSLMGDRGYNEQFF. The chain links TRBV7-8 to TRBJ2-1; TRBD1 matches at 10 bases. This CDR3 has 16 residues. The trim removed 3 bases at V and 3 bases at J, leaving 5 bases unmatched. Germline CDR1 and CDR2: SGHVS and FQNEAQ. The whole variable domain, remainder taken from reference TRBV7-8 and TRBJ2-1, is GAGVSQSPRYKVAKRGQDVALRCDPISGHVSLFWYQQALGQGPEFLTYFQNEAQLDKSGLPSDRFFAERPEGSVSTLKIQRTQQEDSAVYLCASSLMGDRGYNEQFFGPGTRLTVL.

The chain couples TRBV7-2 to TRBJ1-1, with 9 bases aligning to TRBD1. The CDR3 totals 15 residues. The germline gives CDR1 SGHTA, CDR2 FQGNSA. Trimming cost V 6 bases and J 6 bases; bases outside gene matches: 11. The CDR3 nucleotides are TGTGCCAGCAGAGCCCTCACAGGGGGCTTAGCTGAAGCTTTCTTT. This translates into CASRALTGGLAEAFF.

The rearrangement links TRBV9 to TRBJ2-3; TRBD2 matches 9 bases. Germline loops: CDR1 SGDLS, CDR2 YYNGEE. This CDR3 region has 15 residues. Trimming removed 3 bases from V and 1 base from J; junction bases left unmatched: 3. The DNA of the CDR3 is TGTGCCAGCAGCGAGCGACTAGCGGGCACAGATACGCAGTATTTT. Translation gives CASSERLAGTDTQYF.

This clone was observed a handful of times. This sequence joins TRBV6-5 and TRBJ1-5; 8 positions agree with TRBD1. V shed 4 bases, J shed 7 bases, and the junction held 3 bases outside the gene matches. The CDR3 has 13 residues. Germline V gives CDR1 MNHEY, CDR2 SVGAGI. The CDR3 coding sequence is TGTGCCAGCAGTTGGGACAGGAAACAGCCCCAGCATTTT. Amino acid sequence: CASSWDRKQPQHF.

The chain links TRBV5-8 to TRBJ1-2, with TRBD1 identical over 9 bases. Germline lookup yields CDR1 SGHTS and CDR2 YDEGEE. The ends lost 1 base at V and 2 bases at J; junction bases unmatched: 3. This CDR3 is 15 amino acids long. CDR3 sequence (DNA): TGTGCCAGCAGCTTGATCGGACAGGGGAACTATGGCTACACCTTC. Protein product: CASSLIGQGNYGYTF.

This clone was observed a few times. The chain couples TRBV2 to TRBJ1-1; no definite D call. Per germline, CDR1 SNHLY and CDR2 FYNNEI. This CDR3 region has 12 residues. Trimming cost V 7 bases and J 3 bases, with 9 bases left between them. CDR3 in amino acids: CASKSEYTEAFF. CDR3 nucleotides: TGTGCCAGCAAATCGGAGTACACTGAAGCTTTCTTT.

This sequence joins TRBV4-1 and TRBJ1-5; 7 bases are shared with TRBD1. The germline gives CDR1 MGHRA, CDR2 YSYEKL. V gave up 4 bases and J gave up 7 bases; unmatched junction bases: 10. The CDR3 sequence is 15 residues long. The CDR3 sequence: CASSLGRDSEQPQHF. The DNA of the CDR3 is TGCGCCAGCAGCCTAGGCCGGGACAGTGAACAGCCCCAGCATTTT.

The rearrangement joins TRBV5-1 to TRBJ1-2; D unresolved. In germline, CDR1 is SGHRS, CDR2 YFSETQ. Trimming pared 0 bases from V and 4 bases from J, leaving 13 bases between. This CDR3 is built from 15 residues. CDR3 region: CASSLGVTDLYGYTF. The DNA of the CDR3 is TGCGCCAGCAGCTTGGGGGTAACAGATCTCTATGGCTACACCTTC. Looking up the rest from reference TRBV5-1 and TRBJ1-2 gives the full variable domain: KAGVTQTPRYLIKTRGQQVTLSCSPISGHRSVSWYQQTPGQGLQFLFEYFSETQRNKGNFPGRFSGRQFSNSRSEMNVSTLELGDSALYLCASSLGVTDLYGYTFGSGTRLTVV.